This record looks at one T cell receptor beta chain sequence and its context. The data derive from a study of technical replicates of blood from four donors. V lost 5 bases and J 2 bases, leaving 12 bases between the germline ends. The CDR3 loop spans 15 amino acids. Germline CDR1 MNHEY, CDR2 SMNVEV (reference sequence). Data came from immunoSEQ multiplex PCR; TCRdb stores just in-frame clones and leaves some out. The table includes roughly 67,000 clones, roughly 98% detected once. The receptor was derived from a human donor in good health. The gene calls are TRBV27 and TRBJ2-2, with D maybe TRBD1 (6 bases). Sequenced: T cells isolated from PBMCs. The CDR3 sequence is CASSPRGFNTGELFF. The CDR3 DNA is TGTGCCAGCAGTCCCAGGGGTTTTAACACCGGGGAGCTGTTTTTT.